The entry below describes one T cell receptor (beta chain). Its antigen has not been determined. This record belongs to a study of TET2 disruption in CD19-targeted CAR T cells listed by TCRdb under 2018. The study in broad terms: The number of samples was determined by the original clinical trial design and by which samples were available, and no additional inclusion criteria were applied.

The research as a whole found: Conclusions about the CAR T cells of the patient were based on extensive analysis of a single subject.

What the treatment or condition label conveys for this sample: autologous CTL019 cells: CD19 CAR with 4-1BB and CD3 zeta domains. TCR zeta and 4-1BB costimulatory signaling domains were incorporated into the CD19 CAR. T cells for CTL019 manufacturing were collected from peripheral blood by leukapheresis. The DNeasy Blood and Tissue Kit was used to extract genomic DNA from pre-infusion T cells, peripheral blood, or sorted post-infusion T cells. Deep sequencing of the TCR beta chain was done using the immunoSEQ assay. On the study's bioinformatics: Clonotype frequencies were computed using only productive TCR beta rearrangements. The source is immuneACCESS, and TCRdb retained only in-frame sequences with V and J called. Part of the clones is not carried over; for the studies checked, unresolved V genes explain less than half of this, and the remainder is unexplained. The DNA was the basis for D and trimming; V, J and clone size are from that table. The table for this sample shows more than 25,000 clones. The top ten clones comprise under 2.5% of the sample.

The sequences come from CD8- CAR+ T cells sorted from cultured blood T cells, collected for CD19 CAR T cell therapy. The cell subset or site label here, explained by the study, means: CD8-negative CAR-positive T cells from the infusion product. This TCR was sampled from a man aged 65-85 years with chronic lymphocytic leukemia.

The part of the CDR3 DNA that was read is TGCAGTGCCCACGAGGGGCTCTCCTACGAG. This is translated as CSAHEGLSYE. The full CDR3 sequence reads CSAHEGLSYEQYF. Recombination linked TRBV20-1 to TRBJ2-7, with a tentative D call of TRBD1 or TRBD2, each matching 5 bases. Coverage ceases 3 residues before the CDR3 finishes, and the germline J gene fills in the end. The junction carries 12 bases between V and J, which are trimmed by 6 bases and 0 bases respectively. In the germline V gene (reference sequence), CDR1 corresponds to DFQATT and CDR2 to SNEGSKA. The cysteine opens and the phenylalanine closes a CDR3 of 13 amino acids. Sequencing covers 30 bases of the CDR3, shown here with the frame starting at base 1.